A single sample gave rise to the 27 T cell receptor beta chains below, sequenced in a study of T cells in Graves' hyperthyroidism and ophthalmopathy. It was RNA transcripts that yielded the amplified TCR beta CDR3 regions. The HTBI set primed first-round TCR CDR3 RT-PCR. From the multiplex PCR reads, TCRdb called clonotypes with MiXCR, one entry per CDR3 protein. The table records 550,000 to 800,000 distinct CDR3 sequences, around 17% of them present only once. Sequencing used blood. The receptors were gathered from a man younger than 35 with Graves' hyperthyroidism.

This clonotype was seen many times. The rearrangement uses TRBV28 and TRBJ2-7; D is unresolved. V was trimmed by 2 bases and J by 2 bases, leaving 7 bases between them. Germline V gene lookup returns CDR1 MDHEN and CDR2 SYDVKM. The CDR3 length is 13 residues. The CDR3 DNA reads as TGTGCCAGCAGTTTAGGGGTTACCTACGAGCAGTACTTC. Translated, it gives CASSLGVTYEQYF.

This clonotype was counted a few times. The gene calls are TRBV20-1 and TRBJ2-7; the match to TRBD2 covers 14 bases. There are 15 residues in the CDR3. Per the germline V gene, CDR1 is DFQATT and CDR2 is SNEGSKA (reference sequence). V was clipped by 5 bases and J by 4 bases; unmatched bases: 7. CDR3 residues: CSAVSGTSGRYEQYF. The DNA of the CDR3 is TGCAGTGCTGTTTCCGGGACTAGCGGGAGATACGAGCAGTACTTC.

This clonotype was recorded a few times. The gene calls are TRBV6-5 and TRBJ2-5; 7 bases fit TRBD2. V dropped 0 bases and J dropped 5; count of bases not matched to a gene: 9. This CDR3 has 16 residues. CDR1 and CDR2 (germline): MNHEY, SVGAGI. The CDR3 reads CASSYSRAGVGETQYF. Written as DNA, the CDR3 is TGTGCCAGCAGTTACTCCAGGGCGGGAGTGGGGGAGACCCAGTACTTC.

This clonotype has at least ten counts. The chain links TRBV7-8 to TRBJ1-5; a weak D match, TRBD1 (5 bases). Trimming removed 5 bases from V and 8 bases from J, with 13 bases in between. Germline values: CDR1 SGHVS, CDR2 FQNEAQ. This CDR3 contains 13 residues. The CDR3 reads CASSPQGLEPQHF. In DNA form, the CDR3 reads TGTGCCAGCAGCCCCCAGGGACTTGAGCCCCAGCATTTT. The full variable domain, rest sourced from reference TRBV7-8 and TRBJ1-5, is GAGVSQSPRYKVAKRGQDVALRCDPISGHVSLFWYQQALGQGPEFLTYFQNEAQLDKSGLPSDRFFAERPEGSVSTLKIQRTQQEDSAVYLCASSPQGLEPQHFGDGTRLSIL.

The chain joins TRBV20-1 to TRBJ2-5; the D is unclear. Germline V gene lookup returns CDR1 DFQATT and CDR2 SNEGSKA (reference sequence). The V and J ends lost 6 bases and 5 bases respectively, with 16 bases between them. The length of the CDR3 is 13 residues. The CDR3 DNA reads as TGCAGTGCCTCCGAGGTATTAGGGGAGACCCAGTACTTC. The encoded protein is CSASEVLGETQYF.

The gene calls are TRBV10-3 and TRBJ2-4, with D tentatively TRBD1 or TRBD2 (5 bases each). V lost 0 bases, J lost 12 bases, and 9 bases lay in between. The CDR3 has 12 amino acids. Germline V lookup: CDR1 ENHRY, CDR2 SYGVKD. CDR3 DNA sequence: TGTGCCATCAGTGAGTCATGGGGGACTCAGTACTTC. Its protein is CAISESWGTQYF.

The CDR3 DNA sequence: TGTGCCAGCAGAAGTAGCGGGAGCGTCCCCTACGAGCAGTACTTC. Translated: CASRSSGSVPYEQYF. The chain uses TRBV7-2 and TRBJ2-7; 9 positions match TRBD2. Unmatched junction bases numbered 8, after V lost 6 bases and J lost 2 bases. Germline V lookup: CDR1 SGHTA, CDR2 FQGNSA. The CDR3 extends over 15 amino acids.

In its sample, this clonotype was seen many times. The chain is built from TRBV7-9 and TRBJ1-2, with 7 bases identical to TRBD1. After removal of 5 bases from V and 2 bases from J, the junction contained 11 bases not matched to a gene. The CDR3 runs to 16 residues. Germline-derived CDR1 and CDR2 are SEHNR and FQNEAQ (reference sequence). The CDR3 DNA is TGTGCCAGCAGCCCCGATCAGGGACAGTCAAACTATGGCTACACCTTC. This codes for CASSPDQGQSNYGYTF.

This clonotype was counted many times. V gene TRBV11-2 combines with J gene TRBJ2-1; D gene unclear. Germline V gene data show CDR1 as SGHAT and CDR2 as FQNNGV. This CDR3 has 13 amino acids. The V gene lost 5 bases and the J gene lost 8 bases, with 13 bases spanning the gap. In DNA, the CDR3 is TGTGCCAGCAGCCCAGGATACGGTGATGAGCAGTTCTTC. Its protein product is CASSPGYGDEQFF.

This clonotype turned up a few times. The rearrangement links TRBV4-2 to TRBJ2-3; TRBD1 aligns across 9 bases. This CDR3 is built from 16 residues. Germline V gives CDR1 LGHNA, CDR2 YNFKEQ. Germline trimming cut 2 bases from V and 4 bases from J; bases unmatched to any gene: 7. Written as DNA, the CDR3 is TGTGCCAGCAGCCAACCGCCGGGACAGGGACCAGATACGCAGTATTTT. Translation: CASSQPPGQGPDTQYF.

The chain links TRBV28 to TRBJ2-7; the match to TRBD2 covers 9 bases. CDR3 size: 15 residues. From germline, CDR1 is MDHEN and CDR2 SYDVKM. V lost 1 base, J lost 4 bases, and 5 bases stayed unmatched. CDR3 sequence reads: CASSLFSGRGYEQYF. CDR3 DNA sequence: TGTGCCAGCAGTTTATTTAGCGGGAGAGGATACGAGCAGTACTTC.

This clonotype was seen ten or more times. The V gene is TRBV7-3, the J gene TRBJ2-1; D tentatively fits TRBD1 or TRBD2 (6 bases each). CDR1 and CDR2 (germline): SGHTA, FQGTGA. The V end lost 2 bases, the J end lost 5 bases, and 13 bases lay between the germline ends. This CDR3 is 15 amino acids long. CDR3 residues: CASSLLGGSDNEQFF. In DNA form, the CDR3 reads TGTGCCAGCAGCTTATTGGGGGGCTCGGACAATGAGCAGTTCTTC.

This chain connects TRBV6-2 or TRBV6-3 to TRBJ1-5, with D possibly matching TRBD1 (5 bases). Trimming pared 7 bases from V and 5 bases from J, leaving 18 bases between. Germline CDR1 is MNHEY and CDR2 is SVGEGT. The CDR3 totals 15 residues. CDR3 coding DNA: TGTGCCAGCAACCCGGGGGTGGCTTCTTATCAGCCCCAGCATTTT. Its protein product is CASNPGVASYQPQHF.

The table lists this clonotype with many counts. The chain joins TRBV27 to TRBJ2-3; unclear D gene. There are 12 residues in the CDR3. V dropped 5 bases and J dropped 2 bases, with 5 bases sitting between them. Germline values: CDR1 MNHEY, CDR2 SMNVEV (reference sequence). CDR3 DNA sequence: TGTGCCAGCAGTGTCTTCACAGATACGCAGTATTTT. This sequence encodes CASSVFTDTQYF.

This clonotype showed up just a few times. This CDR3 reads CASSLTGWTEAFF. CDR3 in DNA: TGTGCCAGCAGTTTAACAGGTTGGACTGAAGCTTTCTTT. J is TRBJ1-1 and V is TRBV27; D possibly corresponds to TRBD1 (5 bases). The germline V gene has CDR1 MNHEY and CDR2 SMNVEV (reference sequence). Trimming shortened V by 2 bases and J by 5 bases, and 9 bases separated the two germline ends. This CDR3 has 13 amino acids.

The rearrangement joins TRBV19 to TRBJ1-5; D might be TRBD1 (6 bases). The CDR3 consists of 12 residues. Trimming took 1 base from V and 10 from J, leaving 8 bases between them. Germline lookup yields CDR1 LNHDA and CDR2 SQIVND (reference sequence). DNA of the CDR3: TGTGCCAGTAGTATAGGGGGGGCACCCCAGCATTTT. Translated, it gives CASSIGGAPQHF.

This clonotype was counted many times. The chain has TRBV27 and TRBJ1-5; a possible D gene is TRBD1 (6 bases). CDR1 and CDR2 (germline): MNHEY, SMNVEV (reference sequence). V lost 6 bases, J lost 5 bases, and 14 bases lay in between. CDR3 length: 14 residues. CDR3 sequence reads: CASSFDRSDQPQHF. The DNA of the CDR3 is TGTGCCAGCAGCTTTGACAGGTCCGATCAGCCCCAGCATTTT.

This clonotype occurred a few times. The J gene is TRBJ2-7, the V gene TRBV10-2; no firm D call. CDR3 length equals 15 residues. Looked up from germline, CDR1 is WSHSY and CDR2 is SAAADI. V shed 3 bases and J shed 2 bases, with 14 bases lying between them. CDR3 bases: TGCGCCAGCAGTGAAGATCAGGCCATGACCTACGAGCAGTACTTC. Its protein product is CASSEDQAMTYEQYF.

Ten or more counts support this clonotype. CDR3 in amino acids: CASCDRGQGSYEQYF. The CDR3, as DNA: TGTGCCAGCTGCGATCGGGGACAGGGATCCTACGAGCAGTACTTC. This rearrangement joins TRBV12-3 or TRBV12-4 to TRBJ2-7; 9 nucleotides align to TRBD1. The trim removed 8 bases at V and 1 base at J, leaving 9 bases unmatched. The CDR3 sequence is 15 residues long.

This clonotype came up a few times. Written as DNA, the CDR3 is TGTGCCAGCACCCAGACAGGGTTGGAGCAGTACTTC. It yields the protein CASTQTGLEQYF. The genes are TRBV28 and TRBJ2-7; 7 bases match TRBD1. The CDR3 has 12 residues. Germline assignment: CDR1 MDHEN and CDR2 SYDVKM. Trimming took 7 bases from V and 7 from J; bases not matched to a gene: 7.

This clonotype was detected ten times or more. The chain employs TRBV5-1 and TRBJ2-1; D gene ambiguous. Trimming left V 0 bases short and J 7 bases short, with 14 bases between. The CDR3 length is 15 residues. The germline V gene encodes CDR1 SGHRS and CDR2 YFSETQ. CDR3 protein: CASSLEGEEYNEQFF. CDR3 nucleotides: TGCGCCAGCAGCTTGGAGGGCGAGGAGTATAATGAGCAGTTCTTC.

There are many counts of this clonotype. The chain recombines TRBV11-1 with TRBJ1-2, with a possible D match to TRBD1 (5 bases). Germline lookup yields CDR1 SGHAT and CDR2 FQDESV (reference sequence). The length of the CDR3 is 12 residues. The V gene lost 5 bases and the J gene lost 4 bases, with 8 bases spanning the gap. The CDR3 sequence is CASSEDIYGYTF. The CDR3 nucleotides read TGTGCCAGCAGCGAGGACATCTATGGCTACACCTTC.

This clonotype was seen a handful of times. The chain links TRBV7-9 to TRBJ2-1; D gene unclear. Germline loops: CDR1 SEHNR, CDR2 FQNEAQ (reference sequence). The CDR3 is 17 residues long. Trimming left V 1 base short and J 0 bases short, with 13 bases between. CDR3 sequence reads: CASSLDPRKPSYNEQFF. The CDR3, as DNA: TGTGCCAGCAGCTTAGACCCGCGGAAGCCCTCCTACAATGAGCAGTTCTTC. The complete variable domain, with remaining parts taken from reference TRBV7-9 and TRBJ2-1, reads DTGVSQNPRHKITKRGQNVTFRCDPISEHNRLYWYRQTLGQGPEFLTYFQNEAQLEKSRLLSDRFSAERPKGSFSTLEIQRTEQGDSAMYLCASSLDPRKPSYNEQFFGPGTRLTVL.

This chain uses TRBV15 with TRBJ2-2; 9 nucleotides align to TRBD2. The CDR3 length is 16 residues. The V gene's germline CDR1 is LNHNV and CDR2 YYDKDF (reference sequence). V lost 3 bases, J lost 3 bases, and 5 bases stayed unmatched. As DNA, the CDR3 is TGTGCCACCAGCAGTACTAGCGGGCTATACACCGGGGAGCTGTTTTTT. This gives the protein CATSSTSGLYTGELFF.

This clonotype has at least ten counts. The rearrangement joins TRBV27 to TRBJ2-1, with D possibly being TRBD1 (5 bases). The CDR3 covers 14 residues. The germline V gene encodes CDR1 MNHEY and CDR2 SMNVEV (reference sequence). V lost 6 bases to trimming and J lost 5 bases, with 14 bases between them. This CDR3 reads CASRKGFSDNEQFF. CDR3 in DNA: TGTGCCAGCAGGAAGGGGTTTTCTGACAATGAGCAGTTCTTC.

This clonotype has only a few counts. The rearrangement links TRBV29-1 to TRBJ1-2; no reliable D call. V was clipped by 3 bases and J by 1 base, with 6 bases between them. The CDR3 covers 12 residues. Germline CDR1 is SQVTM and CDR2 is ANQGSEA. The CDR3 nucleotides read TGCAGCGTTGATAGCGTTAACTATGGCTACACCTTC. It specifies CSVDSVNYGYTF.

This clonotype occurred many times. This chain connects TRBV20-1 to TRBJ2-1; 7 nucleotides match TRBD2. CDR1 and CDR2 from the germline V gene are DFQATT and SNEGSKA (reference sequence). This CDR3 is 14 amino acids long. V shed 2 bases, J shed 6 bases, and the junction held 7 bases outside the gene matches. CDR3 bases: TGCAGTGCTAGAAGGACGGGAGGAGCCAATGAGCAGTTCTTC. It is translated as CSARRTGGANEQFF.